This T cell receptor beta chain appears in the sequencing data of a study of T cell repertoires in cytomegalovirus infection. Whole-study findings and limits: HLA-C-restricted TCR beta clonotypes specific for CMV led the ex vivo response.

Trimming removed 1 base from V and 8 bases from J, with 11 bases in between. Germline V gene data show CDR1 as MNHEY and CDR2 as SVGAGI. The CDR3 is made up of 13 amino acids. TCRdb re-derived calls from the reads in MiXCR, one entry per CDR3 protein. The repertoire includes some 600,000 distinct CDR3 sequences, approximately 24% of them detected once, and 8% sits in the top ten. This clonotype was seen a few times. The antigen is not known. The chain couples TRBV6-5 to TRBJ1-2; perhaps TRBD1 as D (5 bases). Specimen: CD8+ T cells from PBMCs. This TCR came from a human donor in good health (CMV status not recorded). Some clones in this sample may be carry-over from other donors' samples. In DNA form, the CDR3 reads TGTGCCAGCAGTTACTATAAGGGGAGCGGCTACACCTTC. Translated: CASSYYKGSGYTF.